This T cell receptor beta chain was obtained from a study of blood T cell repertoires in COVID-19. V lost 5 bases to trimming and J lost 0 bases, with 7 bases between them. In germline, CDR1 is KGHSH, CDR2 LQKENI. The CDR3 length is 14 residues. Clones were sequenced by immunoSEQ multiplex PCR, and TCRdb holds only the in-frame ones, with some missing. The table has about 120,000 clones, 70% to 80% seen once; the top ten hold 6% to 8.5%. The table lists this clone with a few counts. J is TRBJ1-4 and V is TRBV18, with D uncertain. The sequenced material came from peripheral blood. The clonotype comes from a woman aged 55 to 70 with acute or convalescent COVID-19. CDR3 sequence: CASSTGATNEKLFF. In nucleotides, the CDR3 is TGTGCCAGCTCAACCGGTGCAACTAATGAAAAACTGTTTTTT. The variable domain in full, completed from reference TRBV18 and TRBJ1-4, reads NAGVMQNPRHLVRRRGQEARLRCSPMKGHSHVYWYRQLPEEGLKFMVYLQKENIIDESGMPKERFSAEFPKEGPSILRIQQVVRGDSAAYFCASSTGATNEKLFFGSGTQLSVL.